This TCR beta chain comes out of a study of patients and donors after allogeneic stem cell transplantation (dated by TCRdb to the early 2020s). Regarding this clonotype: The antigen it binds to is not known. Per-base quality was not reported, and no clone a single base away is much larger than it.

The protocol used for the library was RT-PCR. The instrument was a NextSeq 550. Using fastp trimming at Q25 and MiXCR clonotype assembly, TCRdb reanalyzed the public sequencing data and kept in-frame beta chains. Every distinct CDR3 protein forms one entry, paired with its most common genes and DNA. Here the sample has about a million distinct CDR3 sequences; over 15% occur a single time. Clones ranked in the top ten supply 5% to 7.5% of the sample. The sequenced material came from blood, either unsorted or a sorted T cell fraction (not recorded which). This receptor was obtained from a human donor who was either an allogeneic HSCT recipient or a stem cell or donor lymphocyte infusion donor (not recorded which). It is not recorded whose cells these are; they may come from a transplant donor.

The sequenced DNA is TGTGCCAGCAGCAAAGAATATGACAGGGATCAGCCCCAGCATTTT. The translation is CASSKEYDRDQPQHF. This chain is built from TRBV21-1 and TRBJ1-5; TRBD1, the D gene given by the table, was not confirmed from the DNA. TRBV21-1 is a documented pseudogene. From the cysteine through the phenylalanine, the CDR3 covers 15 amino acids. Just CDR3 DNA is preserved here, 45 bases in frame from base 1.